This T cell receptor (beta chain) was captured in a study of blood T cells in healthy people across ages. Primers used in a second PCR of roughly 6 to 12 cycles were a sample-barcoded 5' primer and a J-beta primer mix. TCRdb used MiXCR to reprocess the 5' RACE reads, holding one entry per CDR3 protein. The table lists about 640,000 distinct CDR3 sequences, about 30% of them singletons. The V and J ends lost 0 bases and 4 bases respectively, with 18 bases between them. Germline V gives CDR1 LGHNA, CDR2 YSLEER. The CDR3 contains 17 residues. The chain is built from TRBV4-3 and TRBJ1-2; D perhaps matches TRBD1 (6 bases). The sample was blood. This clonotype was sampled from a woman older than 75 in good health. The CDR3 DNA reads TGCGCCAGCAGCCAAGATGACGGGGGCGCATCGATCTATGGCTACACCTTC. This gives the protein CASSQDDGGASIYGYTF.